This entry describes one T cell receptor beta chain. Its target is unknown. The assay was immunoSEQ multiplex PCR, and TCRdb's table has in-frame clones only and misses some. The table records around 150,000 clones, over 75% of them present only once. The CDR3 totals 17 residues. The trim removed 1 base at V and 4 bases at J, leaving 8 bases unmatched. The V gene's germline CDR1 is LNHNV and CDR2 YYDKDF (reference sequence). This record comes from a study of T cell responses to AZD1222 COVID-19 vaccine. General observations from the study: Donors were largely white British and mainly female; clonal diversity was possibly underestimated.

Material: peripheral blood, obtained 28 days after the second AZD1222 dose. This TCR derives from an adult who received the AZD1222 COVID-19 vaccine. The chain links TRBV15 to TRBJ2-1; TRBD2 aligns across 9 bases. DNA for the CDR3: TGTGCCACCAGCAGAGCGACTAGCGGACTCCTATACAATGAGCAGTTCTTC. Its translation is CATSRATSGLLYNEQFF.